This TCR beta chain was identified during a study of T cell changes during pregnancy in multiple sclerosis. Assay: immunoSEQ multiplex PCR; the TCRdb copy retains only in-frame clones and omits some. Of about 42,000 clones detected, approximately 81% appear once; the ten largest clones hold approximately 0.64%. V lost 0 bases to trimming and J lost 9 bases, with 12 bases between them. Germline V CDR1 and CDR2: GTSNPN, SVGIG (reference sequence). This CDR3 spans 12 amino acids. This chain connects TRBV30 to TRBJ2-7, with D maybe TRBD2 (7 bases). The sequence came from a female donor with multiple sclerosis, enrolled in a pregnancy study. The starting material was CD4+ T cells from peripheral blood mononuclear cells, obtained before pregnancy. The CDR3 reads CAWSVGGVGQYF. The CDR3 bases are TGTGCCTGGAGTGTAGGGGGGGTGGGGCAGTACTTC.